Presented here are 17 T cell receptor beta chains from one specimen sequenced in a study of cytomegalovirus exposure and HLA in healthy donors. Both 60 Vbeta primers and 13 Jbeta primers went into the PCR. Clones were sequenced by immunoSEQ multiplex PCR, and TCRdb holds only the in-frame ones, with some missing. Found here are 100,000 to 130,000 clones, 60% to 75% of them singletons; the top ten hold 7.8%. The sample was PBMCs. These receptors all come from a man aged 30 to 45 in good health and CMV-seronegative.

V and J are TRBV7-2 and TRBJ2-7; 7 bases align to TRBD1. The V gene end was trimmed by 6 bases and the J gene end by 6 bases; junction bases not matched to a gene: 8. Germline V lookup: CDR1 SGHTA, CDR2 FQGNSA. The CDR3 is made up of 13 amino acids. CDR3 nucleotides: TGTGCCAGCAGGCTTACAGGGGCCCGCGAGCAGTACTTC. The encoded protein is CASRLTGAREQYF.

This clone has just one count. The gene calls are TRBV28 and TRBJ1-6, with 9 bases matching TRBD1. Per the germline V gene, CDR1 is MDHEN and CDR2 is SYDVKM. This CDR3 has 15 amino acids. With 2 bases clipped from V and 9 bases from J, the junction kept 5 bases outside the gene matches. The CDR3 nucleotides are TGTGCCAGCAGTTTACGACAGGGGGGGTTTTCACCCCTCCACTTT. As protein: CASSLRQGGFSPLHF.

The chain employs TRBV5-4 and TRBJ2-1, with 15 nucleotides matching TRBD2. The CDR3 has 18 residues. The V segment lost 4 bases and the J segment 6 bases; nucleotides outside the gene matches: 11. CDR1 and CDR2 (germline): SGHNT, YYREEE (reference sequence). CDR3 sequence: CASSTRTSGGAMGNEQFF. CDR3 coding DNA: TGTGCCAGCAGCACCCGGACTAGCGGGGGGGCGATGGGCAATGAGCAGTTCTTC.

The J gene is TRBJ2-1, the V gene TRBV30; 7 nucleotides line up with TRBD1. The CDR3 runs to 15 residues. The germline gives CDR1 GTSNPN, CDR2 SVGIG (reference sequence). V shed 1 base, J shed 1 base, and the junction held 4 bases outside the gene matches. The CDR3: CAWSAGQPSYNEQFF. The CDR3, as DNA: TGTGCCTGGAGTGCGGGACAGCCATCCTACAATGAGCAGTTCTTC.

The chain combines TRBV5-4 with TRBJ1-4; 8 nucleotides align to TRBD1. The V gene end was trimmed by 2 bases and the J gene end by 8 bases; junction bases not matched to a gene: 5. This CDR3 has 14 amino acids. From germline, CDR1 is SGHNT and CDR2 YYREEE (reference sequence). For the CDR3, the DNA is TGTGCCAGCAGCTTAACAGGGGGAGAAGAAAAACTGTTTTTT. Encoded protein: CASSLTGGEEKLFF.

CDR3 bases: TGTGCCAGCAGTATCACCAGCGGGAGGGCCGGCGGGGAGCTGTTTTTT. Translated, it gives CASSITSGRAGGELFF. The chain is built from TRBV27 and TRBJ2-2; 10 bases fit TRBD2. J gave up 7 bases and V 5 bases, and 10 bases lay outside the gene matches. Germline V gene data show CDR1 as MNHEY and CDR2 as SMNVEV (reference sequence). The CDR3 length is 16 residues.

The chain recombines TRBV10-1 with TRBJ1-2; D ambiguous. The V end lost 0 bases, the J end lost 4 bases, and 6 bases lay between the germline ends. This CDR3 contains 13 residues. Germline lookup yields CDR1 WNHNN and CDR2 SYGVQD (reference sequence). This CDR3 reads CASSESAGYGYTF. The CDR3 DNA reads TGCGCCAGCAGTGAGTCGGCAGGCTATGGCTACACCTTC.

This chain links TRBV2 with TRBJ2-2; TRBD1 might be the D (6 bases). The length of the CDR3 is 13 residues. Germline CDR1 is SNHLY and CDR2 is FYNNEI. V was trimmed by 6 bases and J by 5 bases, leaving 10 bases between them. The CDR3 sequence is CASSRTGTGELFF. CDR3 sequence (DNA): TGTGCCAGCAGCCGTACAGGGACCGGGGAGCTGTTTTTT. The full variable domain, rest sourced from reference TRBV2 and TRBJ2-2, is EPEVTQTPSHQVTQMGQEVILRCVPISNHLYFYWYRQILGQKVEFLVSFYNNEISEKSEIFDDQFSVERPDGSNFTLKIRSTKLEDSAMYFCASSRTGTGELFFGEGSRLTVL.

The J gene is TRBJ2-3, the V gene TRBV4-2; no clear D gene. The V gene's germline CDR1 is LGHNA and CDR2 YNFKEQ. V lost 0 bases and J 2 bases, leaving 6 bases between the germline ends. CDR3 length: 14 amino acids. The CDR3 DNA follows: TGTGCCAGCAGCCAAGAAGCTGTCACAGATACGCAGTATTTT. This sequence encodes CASSQEAVTDTQYF.

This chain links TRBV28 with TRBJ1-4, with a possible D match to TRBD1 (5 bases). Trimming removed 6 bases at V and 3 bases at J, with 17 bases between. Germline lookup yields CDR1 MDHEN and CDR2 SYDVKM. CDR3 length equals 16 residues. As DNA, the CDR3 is TGTGCCAGCAGCCGACCTACAGGAGGGGCTAATGAAAAACTGTTTTTT. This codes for CASSRPTGGANEKLFF.

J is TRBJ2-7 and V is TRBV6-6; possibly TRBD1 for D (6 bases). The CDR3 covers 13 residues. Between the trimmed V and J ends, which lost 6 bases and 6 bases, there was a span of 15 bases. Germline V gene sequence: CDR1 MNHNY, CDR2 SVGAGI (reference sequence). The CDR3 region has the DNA TGTGCCAGCAGCCAGGCACAGGGTGGCGAGCAGTACTTC. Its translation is CASSQAQGGEQYF.

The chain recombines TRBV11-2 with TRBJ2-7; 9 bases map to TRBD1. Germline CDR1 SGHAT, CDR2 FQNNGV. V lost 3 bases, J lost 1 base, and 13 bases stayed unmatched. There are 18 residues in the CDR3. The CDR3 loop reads CASSFIQGAYSSSYEQYF. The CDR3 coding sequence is TGTGCCAGCAGCTTCATACAGGGGGCGTATTCCTCTTCCTACGAGCAGTACTTC.

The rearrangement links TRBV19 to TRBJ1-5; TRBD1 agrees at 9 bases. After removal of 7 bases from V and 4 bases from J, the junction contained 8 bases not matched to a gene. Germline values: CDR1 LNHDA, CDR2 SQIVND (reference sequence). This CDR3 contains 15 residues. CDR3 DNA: TGTGCCAGTACTTATACAGGGGGCGGGAATCAGCCCCAGCATTTT. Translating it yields CASTYTGGGNQPQHF.

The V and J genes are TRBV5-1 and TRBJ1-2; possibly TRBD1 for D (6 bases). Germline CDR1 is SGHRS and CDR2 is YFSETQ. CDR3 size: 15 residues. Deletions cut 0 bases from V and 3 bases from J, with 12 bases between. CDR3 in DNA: TGCGCCAGCAGCTTGGAGACAGGAATGGACTATGGCTACACCTTC. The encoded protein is CASSLETGMDYGYTF.

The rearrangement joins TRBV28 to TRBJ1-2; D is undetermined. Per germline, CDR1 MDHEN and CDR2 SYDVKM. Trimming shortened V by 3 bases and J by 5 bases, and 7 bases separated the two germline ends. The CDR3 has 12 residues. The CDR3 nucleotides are TGTGCCAGCAGTTTTCGACTATATGGCTACACCTTC. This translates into CASSFRLYGYTF.

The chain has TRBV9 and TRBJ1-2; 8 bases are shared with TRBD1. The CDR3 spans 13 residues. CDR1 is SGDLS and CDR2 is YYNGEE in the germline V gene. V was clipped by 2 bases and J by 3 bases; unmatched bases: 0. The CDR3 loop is CASSVDRDYGYTF. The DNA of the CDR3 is TGTGCCAGCAGCGTGGACAGGGACTATGGCTACACCTTC.

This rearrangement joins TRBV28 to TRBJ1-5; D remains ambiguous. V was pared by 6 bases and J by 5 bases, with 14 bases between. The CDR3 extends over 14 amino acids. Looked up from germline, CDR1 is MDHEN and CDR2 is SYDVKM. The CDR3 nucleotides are TGTGCCAGCAGGGGGAGGACCTTCCATCAGCCCCAGCATTTT. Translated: CASRGRTFHQPQHF.